Each of the 7 T cell receptor beta chains below was sequenced from the same sample in a study of cytomegalovirus exposure and HLA in healthy donors. This PCR relied on a set of 60 Vbeta primers and 13 Jbeta primers. Measured with immunoSEQ multiplex PCR; TCRdb has only the in-frame clones, and not every one. The sample contains about 150,000 clones, over 65% of which appear only once. The sequenced sample consisted of PBMCs. These receptors came from a man aged 18 to 29 in good health and CMV-seropositive.

This clone is medium-sized (0.01 to 0.1%) by share. The chain recombines TRBV6-6 with TRBJ1-5; the D gene is possibly TRBD1 (6 bases). The germline CDR1 and CDR2 sequences are MNHNY and SVGAGI (reference sequence). The V and J ends lost 4 bases and 6 bases respectively, with 10 bases between them. The CDR3 sequence is 13 residues long. The CDR3 DNA sequence: TGTGCCAGCAGTTCCGGGACACTTCAGCCCCAGCATTTT. Its translation is CASSSGTLQPQHF.

The genes are TRBV14 and TRBJ2-7, with 10 bases matching TRBD2. The CDR3 covers 16 residues. Per the germline V gene, CDR1 is SGHDN and CDR2 is FVKESK. With V trimmed by 0 bases and J by 1 base, 3 bases remained unmatched. The CDR3 reads CASSQELAGASYEQYF. For the CDR3, the DNA is TGTGCCAGCAGCCAAGAGCTAGCGGGAGCGTCCTACGAGCAGTACTTC.

Written as DNA, the CDR3 is TGTGCCAGCAGTTACGGGACAGGAGGTGGCTACACCTTC. Its translation: CASSYGTGGGYTF. V is TRBV6-5 and J is TRBJ1-2; 8 bases fit TRBD1. Germline V gives CDR1 MNHEY, CDR2 SVGAGI. The CDR3 consists of 13 residues. V trimming: 2 bases; J trimming: 7 bases; junction bases outside the gene matches: 3.

The genes are TRBV11-1 and TRBJ1-3; tentative D call: TRBD1 (5 bases). V shed 2 bases and J shed 2 bases, with 10 bases lying between them. The CDR3 has 15 amino acids. Germline-derived CDR1 and CDR2 are SGHAT and FQDESV (reference sequence). The CDR3 protein is CASSLRGITGNTIYF. CDR3 coding DNA: TGTGCCAGCAGCTTACGGGGGATCACTGGAAACACCATATATTTT.

The chain links TRBV5-1 to TRBJ2-5; no firm D call. Germline-derived CDR1 and CDR2 are SGHRS and YFSETQ. V lost 1 base, J lost 9 bases, and 16 bases lay in between. The CDR3 has 14 residues. Here the CDR3 reads CASSLLSFGKAQYF. DNA for the CDR3: TGCGCCAGCAGCTTGCTGTCCTTCGGTAAAGCCCAGTACTTC.

The chain links TRBV7-2 to TRBJ2-7, with D perhaps matching TRBD1 (5 bases). Germline loops: CDR1 SGHTA, CDR2 FQGNSA. The V end lost 5 bases, the J end lost 2 bases, and 7 bases lay between the germline ends. The CDR3 length is 12 residues. CDR3 nucleotides: TGTGCCAGCAGCCAGGACACCTACGAGCAGTACTTC. Amino acids: CASSQDTYEQYF.

The CDR3 reads CASSLNFPGPQYF. The CDR3 DNA reads as TGTGCCAGCAGCCTGAATTTCCCGGGTCCCCAGTACTTC. This chain uses TRBV7-8 with TRBJ2-5; D not resolved. V was shortened by 5 bases and J by 9 bases, with 16 bases between the two germline ends. The CDR3 length is 13 residues. Germline loops: CDR1 SGHVS, CDR2 FQNEAQ.